The entry that follows covers one T cell receptor beta chain sequence. Its target is unknown. Germline lookup yields CDR1 GTSNPN and CDR2 SVGIG (reference sequence). Trimming shortened V by 2 bases and J by 0 bases, and 21 bases separated the two germline ends. CDR3 length: 18 amino acids. This entry is derived from a study of OX40 agonist ivuxolimab in advanced cancers. For the study at large: Of mixed ages from about 23 to 85 and averaging approximately 60 years, the group was around 78% male. Partial responses were observed in three patients, of whom one had hepatocellular carcinoma and two had cutaneous melanoma.

Whole-study results and caveats: The average count of expanded clones was higher among CD8+ T cells than among CD4+.

The assay was immunoSEQ multiplex PCR, and TCRdb's table has in-frame clones only and misses some. The table shows over 70,000 clones, with around 93% occurring only once. The TCR was taken from an adult with an advanced solid tumor such as melanoma, head and neck, liver or kidney cancer. This rearrangement joins TRBV30 to TRBJ2-3; TRBD1 might be the D (6 bases). The starting material was CD4+ or CD8+ T cells sorted from blood, obtained in a trial of the OX40 agonist ivuxolimab. DNA of the CDR3: TGTGCCTGGAGTTCCGGGGCGGACAGTGCCCCTAGCACAGATACGCAGTATTTT. This codes for CAWSSGADSAPSTDTQYF. The whole variable domain, remainder taken from reference TRBV30 and TRBJ2-3, is SQTIHQWPATLVQPVGSPLSLECTVEGTSNPNLYWYRQAAGRGLQLLFYSVGIGQISSEVPQNLSASRPQDRQFILSSKKLLLSDSGFYLCAWSSGADSAPSTDTQYFGPGTRLTVL.